This T cell receptor (beta chain) is drawn from a study of cytotoxic CD8 clonotypes in ibrutinib-treated CLL. General study findings and limits: Clonality was higher at baseline than in age-matched healthy donors and tracked circulating CD8+ T-cell counts.

Using immunoSEQ multiplex PCR, the repertoire was profiled, and TCRdb retains in-frame clones only, with some absent. The table shows 250,000 to 350,000 clones, with around 69% occurring only once. Notes on this clone: Antigen specificity is unknown.

This specimen was PBMCs, taken at disease progression, from a patient treated with ibrutinib. This clonotype was obtained from a human donor with chronic lymphocytic leukemia.

As DNA, the CDR3 is TGTGCCAGCAGTCCTGAAGCGGACACCGGGGAGCTGTTTTTT. It yields the protein CASSPEADTGELFF. The chain couples TRBV6-6 to TRBJ2-2, with D possibly being TRBD2 (5 bases). The germline V gene encodes CDR1 MNHNY and CDR2 SVGAGI (reference sequence). The CDR3 has 14 residues. Trimming took 5 bases from V and 3 from J, leaving 10 bases between them.